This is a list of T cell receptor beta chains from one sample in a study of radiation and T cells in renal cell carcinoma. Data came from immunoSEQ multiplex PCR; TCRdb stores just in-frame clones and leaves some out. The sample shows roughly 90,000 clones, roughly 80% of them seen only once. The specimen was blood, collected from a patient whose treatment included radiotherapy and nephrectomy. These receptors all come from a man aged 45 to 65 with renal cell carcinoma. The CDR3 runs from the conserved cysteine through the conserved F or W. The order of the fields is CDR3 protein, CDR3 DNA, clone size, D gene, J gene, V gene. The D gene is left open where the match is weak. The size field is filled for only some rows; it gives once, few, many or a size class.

CASSIQGSSYNSPLHF | TGTGCCAGTAGTATACAGGGAAGCTCCTATAATTCACCCCTCCACTTT | NA | NA | TRBJ1-6 | TRBV19
CASGSGLAGLLYF | TGTGCTAGTGGTTCAGGACTAGCGGGACTGCTGTATTTT | NA | TRBD2 | TRBJ2-3 | TRBV12-5
CASSLEYGAGETQYF | TGTGCCAGCAGCTTAGAATACGGAGCCGGAGAGACCCAGTACTTC | NA | NA | TRBJ2-5 | TRBV7-9
CASSSREQGPLTGELFF | TGTGCCAGCAGCTCGCGGGAGCAGGGCCCCCTCACCGGGGAGCTGTTTTTT | NA | TRBD2 | TRBJ2-2 | TRBV7-2
CASSLRGTRLNTGELFF | TGTGCCAGCAGCTTAAGGGGGACTAGGCTGAACACCGGGGAGCTGTTTTTT | NA | TRBD2 | TRBJ2-2 | TRBV7-3
CASSPLGVSGNTIYF | TGTGCCAGCTCACCATTAGGAGTCTCTGGAAACACCATATATTTT | NA | NA | TRBJ1-3 | TRBV18
CASSPGLNTGELFF | TGTGCCAGCAGTCCAGGACTCAACACCGGGGAGCTGTTTTTT | NA | NA | TRBJ2-2 | TRBV27
CASSSWVGEQFF | TGTGCCAGCAGTTCGTGGGTAGGCGAGCAGTTCTTC | NA | NA | TRBJ2-1 | TRBV6-5
CASSLVGGAGQPQHF | TGCGCCAGCAGCTTAGTTGGGGGCGCAGGACAGCCCCAGCATTTT | NA | NA | TRBJ1-5 | TRBV5-1
CASSLDPGATYGYTF | TGCGCCAGCAGCTTGGACCCGGGGGCTACTTATGGCTACACCTTC | NA | NA | TRBJ1-2 | TRBV5-1
CASSPPGETQYF | TGTGCCAGCTCACCACCCGGCGAGACCCAGTACTTC | NA | NA | TRBJ2-5 | TRBV18
CASSPRLAGVPGEQYF | TGTGCCAGCAGCCCCCGACTAGCGGGGGTCCCCGGGGAGCAGTACTTC | once | TRBD2 | TRBJ2-7 | TRBV7-2
CASSRTGTRNEQFF | TGTGCCAGCAGTCGGACAGGGACCAGGAATGAGCAGTTCTTC | NA | TRBD1 | TRBJ2-1 | TRBV6-5
CASSDLMATRGYEQFF | TGTGCCAGCTCCGACCTTATGGCCACCAGAGGCTATGAGCAGTTCTTC | once | NA | TRBJ2-1 | TRBV25-1
CASSIQGANTEAFF | TGTGCCAGTAGTATTCAGGGGGCGAACACTGAAGCTTTCTTT | NA | TRBD1 | TRBJ1-1 | TRBV19
CASSPSEGWASEQFF | TGTGCCAGCAGCCCGTCCGAGGGCTGGGCTAGTGAGCAGTTCTTC | NA | NA | TRBJ2-1 | TRBV7-3
CASSQAGGQGNYGYTF | TGTGCCAGCAGCCAAGCCGGGGGGCAGGGGAACTATGGCTACACCTTC | NA | NA | TRBJ1-2 | TRBV4-2
CAATGATDSMSYTF | TGTGCCGCCACCGGGGCGACAGACTCTATGAGCTACACCTTC | NA | NA | TRBJ1-2 | TRBV10-3
CASSANGHSGDEQYF | TGTGCCAGCAGTGCTAACGGCCACTCTGGGGACGAGCAGTACTTC | NA | NA | TRBJ2-7 | TRBV2
CASTTTGQGLGETQYF | TGCGCCAGCACTACAACCGGACAAGGGTTAGGAGAGACCCAGTACTTC | NA | NA | TRBJ2-5 | TRBV5-1
CASSLFPGWGNEQYF | TGTGCCAGCAGTTTATTTCCTGGTTGGGGAAACGAGCAGTACTTC | NA | NA | TRBJ2-7 | TRBV6-5
CAWRTRVGEQYF | TGTGCCTGGAGAACGAGAGTCGGGGAGCAGTACTTC | NA | NA | TRBJ2-7 | TRBV30
CASSESLGRPEYGYTF | TGTGCCAGCAGTGAATCTCTGGGCCGACCCGAGTATGGCTACACCTTC | NA | NA | TRBJ1-2 | TRBV6-1
CAISYSGGREAQYF | TGTGCCATCAGCTACTCAGGGGGCAGGGAAGCGCAGTATTTT | NA | TRBD1 | TRBJ2-3 | TRBV10-3
CASSFAGVGQPQHF | TGTGCCAGCAGTTTTGCGGGGGTTGGTCAGCCCCAGCATTTT | NA | NA | TRBJ1-5 | TRBV28
CASSPREGSYGYTF | TGTGCCAGCAGCCCCCGGGAGGGCAGCTATGGCTACACCTTC | few | NA | TRBJ1-2 | TRBV11-2
CASSYSLNTGELFF | TGTGCCAGCAGTTACTCACTGAACACCGGGGAGCTGTTTTTT | NA | NA | TRBJ2-2 | TRBV6-5
CASSINRDVTGELFF | TGTGCCAGTAGTATAAATAGGGACGTCACCGGGGAGCTGTTTTTT | NA | NA | TRBJ2-2 | TRBV19
CASSEDLRTGGFSYEQYF | TGTGCCAGCAGTGAAGACCTACGGACAGGGGGGTTTTCCTACGAGCAGTACTTC | NA | TRBD1 | TRBJ2-7 | TRBV6-1
CASSLSGVNYEQYF | TGTGCCAGCAGCTTGAGTGGGGTTAACTACGAGCAGTACTTC | NA | NA | TRBJ2-7 | TRBV7-9
CASSRTYTGGDPYEQYF | TGTGCCAGCAGCCGAACCTACACGGGAGGGGATCCCTACGAGCAGTACTTC | NA | TRBD2 | TRBJ2-7 | TRBV14
CASSSTGLNTEAFF | TGTGCCAGCAGTTCCACAGGGTTGAACACTGAAGCTTTCTTT | NA | NA | TRBJ1-1 | TRBV28
CAISESRGEKLYGYTF | TGTGCCATCAGTGAGTCGAGAGGAGAGAAACTATATGGCTACACCTTC | NA | NA | TRBJ1-2 | TRBV10-3
CASSPPFAEAFF | TGTGCCAGCTCACCACCTTTTGCTGAAGCTTTCTTT | NA | NA | TRBJ1-1 | TRBV18
CASSQISGGTTDTQYF | TGCGCCAGCAGCCAAATTAGCGGGGGGACCACAGATACGCAGTATTTT | NA | TRBD2 | TRBJ2-3 | TRBV4-3
CATSRDGGPNQPQHF | TGTGCCACCAGCAGAGATGGGGGGCCCAATCAGCCCCAGCATTTT | NA | NA | TRBJ1-5 | TRBV15
CASSVGTDNSPLHF | TGCGCCAGCAGTGTCGGGACGGATAATTCACCCCTCCACTTT | NA | NA | TRBJ1-6 | TRBV10-1
CASSPGGSSVYEQYF | TGCGCCAGCAGCCCAGGAGGCTCGTCGGTGTACGAGCAGTACTTC | NA | NA | TRBJ2-7 | TRBV5-1
CASSDPLRKETQYF | TGTGCCAGCAGCGACCCCCTGCGAAAAGAGACCCAGTACTTC | few | NA | TRBJ2-5 | TRBV14
CASSPPRQGASEAFF | TGTGCCAGCAGTCCGCCGAGACAGGGGGCCTCTGAAGCTTTCTTT | once | TRBD1 | TRBJ1-1 | TRBV6-5
CASSSGPGANTEAFF | TGTGCCAGCAGTTCTGGTCCGGGGGCTAACACTGAAGCTTTCTTT | NA | NA | TRBJ1-1 | TRBV2
CASSERVKGYTF | TGTGCCAGCAGTGAGAGGGTGAAGGGCTACACCTTC | NA | NA | TRBJ1-2 | TRBV2
CSTRQNEQFF | TGCAGCACGCGACAGAATGAGCAGTTCTTC | NA | NA | TRBJ2-1 | TRBV29-1
CASSLVGGKTEAFF | TGTGCCAGCAGCTTAGTCGGGGGGAAAACTGAAGCTTTCTTT | NA | NA | TRBJ1-1 | TRBV7-9
CASSVTGTGELFF | TGTGCCAGCAGCGTAACTGGCACCGGGGAGCTGTTTTTT | NA | NA | TRBJ2-2 | TRBV9
CASSTQGSGYTF | TGTGCCAGCAGTACCCAGGGTTCTGGCTACACCTTC | NA | NA | TRBJ1-2 | TRBV28
CASSTKNTIYF | TGTGCCAGCTCCACCAAAAACACCATATATTTT | NA | NA | TRBJ1-3 | TRBV6-5
CASSPQLGRYNEQFF | TGTGCCAGCAGCCCCCAGCTGGGCCGATACAATGAGCAGTTCTTC | once | NA | TRBJ2-1 | TRBV5-4
CASSERIDSFTDTQYF | TGTGCCAGCAGTGAACGAATAGACAGTTTCACAGATACGCAGTATTTT | NA | NA | TRBJ2-3 | TRBV6-1
CSVDSGTGLFAEAFF | TGCAGCGTGGACTCCGGGACAGGGCTTTTCGCTGAAGCTTTCTTT | NA | TRBD1 | TRBJ1-1 | TRBV29-1
CASSPTGTSYSEQFF | TGTGCCAGCAGCCCAACCGGGACTAGTTACAGTGAGCAGTTCTTC | once | TRBD2 | TRBJ2-1 | TRBV7-2
CASSLSAALYGYTF | TGTGCCAGCAGTTTATCGGCAGCCCTATATGGCTACACCTTC | NA | NA | TRBJ1-2 | TRBV28
CASSLGRSYNEQFF | TGTGCCAGCAGCTTAGGCCGCTCCTACAATGAGCAGTTCTTC | NA | NA | TRBJ2-1 | TRBV13
CASSEAVGGMIKQETQYF | TGTGCCAGCAGTGAAGCAGTGGGAGGCATGATTAAACAAGAGACCCAGTACTTC | NA | NA | TRBJ2-5 | TRBV6-1
CASSYSLGQGNYGYTF | TGTGCCAGCAGTTACTCTTTGGGACAGGGCAACTATGGCTACACCTTC | NA | TRBD1 | TRBJ1-2 | TRBV6-5
CASSITTTGPNEAFF | TGTGCCAGTAGTATAACCACGACAGGGCCGAATGAAGCTTTCTTT | NA | TRBD1 | TRBJ1-1 | TRBV19
CASSFGSISNQPQHF | TGTGCCAGCAGCTTTGGGAGCATTAGCAATCAGCCCCAGCATTTT | NA | NA | TRBJ1-5 | TRBV5-8
CASSLRENTEAFF | TGTGCCAGCAGCTTACGAGAGAACACTGAAGCTTTCTTT | NA | NA | TRBJ1-1 | TRBV7-9